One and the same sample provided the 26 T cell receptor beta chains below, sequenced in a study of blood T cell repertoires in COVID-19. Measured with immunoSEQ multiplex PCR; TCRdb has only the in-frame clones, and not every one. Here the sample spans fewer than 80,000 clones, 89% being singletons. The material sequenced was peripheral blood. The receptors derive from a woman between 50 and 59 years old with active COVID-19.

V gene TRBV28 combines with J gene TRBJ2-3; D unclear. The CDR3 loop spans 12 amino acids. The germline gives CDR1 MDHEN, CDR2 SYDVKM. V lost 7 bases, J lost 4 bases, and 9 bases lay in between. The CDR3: CASNFPADTQYF. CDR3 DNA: TGTGCCAGCAATTTCCCAGCAGATACGCAGTATTTT.

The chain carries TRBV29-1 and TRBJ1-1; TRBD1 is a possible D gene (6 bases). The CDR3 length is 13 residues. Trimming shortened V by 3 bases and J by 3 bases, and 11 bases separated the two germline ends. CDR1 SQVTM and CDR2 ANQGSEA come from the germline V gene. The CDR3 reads CSVDTGKDTEAFF. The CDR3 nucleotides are TGCAGCGTTGATACAGGGAAGGACACTGAAGCTTTCTTT.

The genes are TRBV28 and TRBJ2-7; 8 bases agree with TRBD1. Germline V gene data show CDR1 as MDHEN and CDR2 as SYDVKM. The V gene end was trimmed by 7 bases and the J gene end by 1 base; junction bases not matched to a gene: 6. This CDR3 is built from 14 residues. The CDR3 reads CASTTGGRSYEQYF. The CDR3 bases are TGTGCCAGCACCACAGGGGGGAGGTCCTACGAGCAGTACTTC.

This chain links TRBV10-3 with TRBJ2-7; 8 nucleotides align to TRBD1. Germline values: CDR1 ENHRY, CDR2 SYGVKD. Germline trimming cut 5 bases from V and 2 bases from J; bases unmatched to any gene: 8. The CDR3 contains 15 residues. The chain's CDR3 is CAISQTGQATYEQYF. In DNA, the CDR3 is TGTGCCATCAGTCAGACGGGACAGGCTACCTACGAGCAGTACTTC.

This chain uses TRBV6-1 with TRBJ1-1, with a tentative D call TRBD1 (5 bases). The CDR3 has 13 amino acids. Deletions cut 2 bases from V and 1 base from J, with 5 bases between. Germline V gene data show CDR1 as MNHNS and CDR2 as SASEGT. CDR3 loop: CASSEQGNTEAFF. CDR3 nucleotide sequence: TGTGCCAGCAGTGAACAGGGGAACACTGAAGCTTTCTTT.

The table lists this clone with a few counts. DNA for the CDR3: TGCGCCAGCCGGGATTCGCTAACCAACGTCCTGACTTTC. Protein product: CASRDSLTNVLTF. The V gene is TRBV4-1, the J gene TRBJ2-6, with D possibly being TRBD2 (5 bases). The CDR3 is 13 residues long. V lost 8 bases, J lost 8 bases, and 13 bases lay in between. From germline, CDR1 is MGHRA and CDR2 YSYEKL.

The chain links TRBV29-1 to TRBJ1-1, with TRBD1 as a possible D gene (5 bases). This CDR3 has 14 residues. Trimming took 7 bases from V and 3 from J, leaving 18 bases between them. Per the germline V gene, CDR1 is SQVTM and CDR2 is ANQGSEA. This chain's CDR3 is CSAAGTSRYTEAFF. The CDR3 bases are TGCAGCGCCGCCGGGACTTCAAGGTACACTGAAGCTTTCTTT.

This chain's CDR3 is CASSLGFTDGQETQYF. CDR3 coding DNA: TGCGCCAGCAGCTTGGGCTTCACAGACGGACAAGAGACCCAGTACTTC. V is TRBV5-1 and J is TRBJ2-5; D remains ambiguous. This CDR3 comprises 16 residues. V lost 0 bases and J lost 2, with 14 bases in between. CDR1 SGHRS and CDR2 YFSETQ come from the germline V gene.

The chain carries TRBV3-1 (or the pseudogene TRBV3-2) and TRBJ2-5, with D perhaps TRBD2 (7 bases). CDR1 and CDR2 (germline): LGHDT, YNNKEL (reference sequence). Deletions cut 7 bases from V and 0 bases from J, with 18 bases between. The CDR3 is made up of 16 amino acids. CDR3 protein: CASNLGGPLYQETQYF. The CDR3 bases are TGTGCCAGCAATCTCGGGGGGCCGCTCTACCAAGAGACCCAGTACTTC.

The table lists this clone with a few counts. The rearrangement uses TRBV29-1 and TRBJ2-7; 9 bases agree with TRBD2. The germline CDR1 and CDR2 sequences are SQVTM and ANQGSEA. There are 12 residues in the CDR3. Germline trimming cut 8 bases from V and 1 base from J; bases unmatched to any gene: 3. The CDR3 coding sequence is TGCAGCATCAGCGGGAGGTCCTACGAGCAGTACTTC. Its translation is CSISGRSYEQYF.

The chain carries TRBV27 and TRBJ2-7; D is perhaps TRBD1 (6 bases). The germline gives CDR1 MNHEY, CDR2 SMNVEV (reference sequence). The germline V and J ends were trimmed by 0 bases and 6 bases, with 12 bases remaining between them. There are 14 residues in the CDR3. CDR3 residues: CASSLSADRSEQYF. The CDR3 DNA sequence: TGTGCCAGCAGTTTATCGGCCGACAGGAGCGAGCAGTACTTC.

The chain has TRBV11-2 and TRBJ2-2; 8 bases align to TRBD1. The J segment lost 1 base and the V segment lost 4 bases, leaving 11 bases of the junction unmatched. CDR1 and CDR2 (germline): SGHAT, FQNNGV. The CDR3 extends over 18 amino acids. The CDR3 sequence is CASSSQQFGTGNTGELFF. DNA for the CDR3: TGTGCCAGCAGCTCCCAACAGTTCGGGACAGGGAACACCGGGGAGCTGTTTTTT. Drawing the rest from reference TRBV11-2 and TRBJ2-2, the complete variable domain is EAGVAQSPRYKIIEKRQSVAFWCNPISGHATLYWYQQILGQGPKLLIQFQNNGVVDDSQLPKDRFSAERLKGVDSTLKIQPAKLEDSAVYLCASSSQQFGTGNTGELFFGEGSRLTVL.

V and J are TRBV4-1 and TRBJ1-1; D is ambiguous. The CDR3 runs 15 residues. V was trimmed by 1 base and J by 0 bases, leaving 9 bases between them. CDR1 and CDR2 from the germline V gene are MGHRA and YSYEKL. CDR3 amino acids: CASSQGHILNTEAFF. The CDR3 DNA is TGCGCCAGCAGCCAAGGACATATCTTGAACACTGAAGCTTTCTTT.

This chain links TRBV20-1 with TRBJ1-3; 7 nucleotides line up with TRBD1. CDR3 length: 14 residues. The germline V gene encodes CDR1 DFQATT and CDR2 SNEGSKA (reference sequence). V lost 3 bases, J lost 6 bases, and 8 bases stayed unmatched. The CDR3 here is CSASPGQFLNTIYF. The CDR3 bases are TGCAGTGCTAGTCCGGGACAGTTCCTAAACACCATATATTTT.

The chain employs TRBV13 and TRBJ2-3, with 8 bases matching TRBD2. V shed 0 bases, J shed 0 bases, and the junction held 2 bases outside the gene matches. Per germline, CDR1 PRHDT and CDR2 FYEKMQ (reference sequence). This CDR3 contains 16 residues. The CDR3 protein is CASSLGGRASTDTQYF. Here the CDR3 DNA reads TGTGCCAGCAGCTTAGGCGGGAGGGCTAGCACAGATACGCAGTATTTT.

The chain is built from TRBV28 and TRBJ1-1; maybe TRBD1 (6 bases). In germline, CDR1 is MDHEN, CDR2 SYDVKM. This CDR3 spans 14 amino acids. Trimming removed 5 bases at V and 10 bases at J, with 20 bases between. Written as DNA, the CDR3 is TGTGCCAGCAGTCAGCTACAGGGTCGGGTTGCAGCTTTCTTT. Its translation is CASSQLQGRVAAFF.

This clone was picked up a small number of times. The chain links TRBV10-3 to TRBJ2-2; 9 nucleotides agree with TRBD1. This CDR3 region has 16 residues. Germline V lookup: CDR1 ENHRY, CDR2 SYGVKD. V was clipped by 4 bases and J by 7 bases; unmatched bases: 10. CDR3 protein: CAISAKDRGMDGELFF. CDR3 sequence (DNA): TGTGCCATCAGTGCTAAGGACAGGGGTATGGACGGGGAGCTGTTTTTT.

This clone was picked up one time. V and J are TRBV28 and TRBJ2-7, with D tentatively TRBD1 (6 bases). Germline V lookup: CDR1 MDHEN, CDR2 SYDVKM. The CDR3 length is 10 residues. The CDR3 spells CVTGNYEQYF. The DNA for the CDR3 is TGTGTAACAGGGAACTACGAGCAGTACTTC.

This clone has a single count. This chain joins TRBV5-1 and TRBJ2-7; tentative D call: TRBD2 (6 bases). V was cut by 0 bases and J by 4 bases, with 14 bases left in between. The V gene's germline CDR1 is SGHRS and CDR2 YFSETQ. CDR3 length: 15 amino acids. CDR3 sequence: CASSLAQAGIYEQYF. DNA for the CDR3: TGCGCCAGCAGCTTGGCGCAAGCGGGTATATACGAGCAGTACTTC.

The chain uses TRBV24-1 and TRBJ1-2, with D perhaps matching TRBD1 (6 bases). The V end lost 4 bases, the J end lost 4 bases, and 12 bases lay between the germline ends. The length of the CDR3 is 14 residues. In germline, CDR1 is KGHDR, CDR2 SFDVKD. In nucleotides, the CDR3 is TGTGCCACCAGTGACCCGGGACACGCCTATGGCTACACCTTC. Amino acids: CATSDPGHAYGYTF.

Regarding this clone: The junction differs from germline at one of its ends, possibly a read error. CDR3 sequence: CASSLGLADTDTQYF. The DNA for the CDR3 is TGTGCTAGCAGCTTAGGTTTAGCAGATACAGATACGCAGTATTTT. This chain links TRBV7-7 with TRBJ2-3; D remains ambiguous. Germline assignment: CDR1 SSHAT and CDR2 FNYEAQ (reference sequence). CDR3 length equals 15 residues.

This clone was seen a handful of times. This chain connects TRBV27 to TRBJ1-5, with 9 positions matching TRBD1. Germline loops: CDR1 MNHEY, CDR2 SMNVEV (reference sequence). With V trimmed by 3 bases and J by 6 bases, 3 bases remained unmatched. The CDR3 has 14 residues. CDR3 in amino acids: CASSLGQGSQPQHF. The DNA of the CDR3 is TGTGCCAGCAGTTTGGGACAGGGTTCTCAGCCCCAGCATTTT.

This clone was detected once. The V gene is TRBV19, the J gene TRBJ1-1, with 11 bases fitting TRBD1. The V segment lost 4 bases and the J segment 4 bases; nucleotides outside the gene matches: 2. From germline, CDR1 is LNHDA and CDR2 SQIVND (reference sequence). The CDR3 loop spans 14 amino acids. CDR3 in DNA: TGTGCCAGTAGTAGGGACAGGGGGTTCACTGAAGCTTTCTTT. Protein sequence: CASSRDRGFTEAFF.

The DNA for the CDR3 is TGCGCCAGCAGCTTGGGGACTAGCGGTTATGGCACAGATACGCAGTATTTT. Residues: CASSLGTSGYGTDTQYF. The chain couples TRBV5-1 to TRBJ2-3, with 10 bases matching TRBD2. J gave up 1 base and V 0 bases, and 5 bases lay outside the gene matches. Germline V lookup: CDR1 SGHRS, CDR2 YFSETQ. This CDR3 is built from 17 residues.

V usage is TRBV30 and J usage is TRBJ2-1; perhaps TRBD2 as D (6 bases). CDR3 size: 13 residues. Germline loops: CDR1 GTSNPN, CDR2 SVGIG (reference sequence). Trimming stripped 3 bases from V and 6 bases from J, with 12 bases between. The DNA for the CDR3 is TGTGCCTGGAGCCCTGGGACTTTCAATGAGCAGTTCTTC. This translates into CAWSPGTFNEQFF.

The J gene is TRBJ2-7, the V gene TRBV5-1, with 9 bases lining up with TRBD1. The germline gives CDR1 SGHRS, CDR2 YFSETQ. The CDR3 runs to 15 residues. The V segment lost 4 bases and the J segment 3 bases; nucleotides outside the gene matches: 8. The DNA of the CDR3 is TGCGCCAGCAGCCCGGGGACAGGGACTTTCTACGAGCAGTACTTC. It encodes CASSPGTGTFYEQYF.